Each of the 4 T cell receptor beta chains below was sequenced from the same sample in a study of CXCR3-negative and CXCR3-positive naive CD8 T cells. Study-wide results and limits: Comparison of naive cells showed more hydrophobic TRB CDR3s in CXCR3-positive than in CXCR3-negative naive cells.

These receptors are not linked to any known antigen. The libraries of TRB cDNA were prepared using 5' RACE with UMI labels. TCRdb re-called the 5' RACE reads and gives one entry per CDR3 protein, without DNA. The specimen's table records about 150,000 distinct CDR3 sequences. The sample consisted of naive CXCR3+ CD8+ T cells from blood. Subset of the sample: CD45RO-CCR7+CD27+CD95- naive CD8+ T cells expressing CXCR3 (TNR3+). The source is a human donor in good health. Some clones in this sample may be carry-over from other donors' samples.

J is TRBJ2-3 and V is TRBV4-2. The CDR3 consists of 17 residues. CDR1 LGHNA and CDR2 YNFKEQ come from the germline V gene. CDR3 sequence: CASSQERVSYVTDTQYF.

The chain links TRBV12-3 or TRBV12-4 to TRBJ2-5; TCRdb lists TRBD1, though no DNA is available to test this call. This CDR3 has 16 amino acids. CDR3 region: CASSITGQLTQETQYF.

The chain links TRBV13 to TRBJ2-7; the TCRdb call, TRBD1, lacks DNA for checking. The CDR3 consists of 16 residues. CDR1 is PRHDT and CDR2 is FYEKMQ in the germline V gene (reference sequence). The chain's CDR3 is CASSLSGRAGDDEQYF.

V is TRBV18 and J is TRBJ2-3. The CDR3 spans 15 residues. Germline V lookup: CDR1 KGHSH, CDR2 LQKENI. The CDR3 reads CASSHSDPRTDTQYF.